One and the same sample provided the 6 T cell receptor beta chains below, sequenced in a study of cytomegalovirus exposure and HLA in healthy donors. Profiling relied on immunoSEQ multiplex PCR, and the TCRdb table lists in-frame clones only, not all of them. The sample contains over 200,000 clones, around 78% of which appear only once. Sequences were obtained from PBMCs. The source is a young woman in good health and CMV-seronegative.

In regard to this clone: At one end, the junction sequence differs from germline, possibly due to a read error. Here the CDR3 DNA reads TGTGCCAGCAGCTTAGGGGCGGGCCTTCTTCAGCACTTC. Its protein is CASSLGAGLLQHF. This sequence joins TRBV7-3 and TRBJ2-7; D is possibly TRBD1 or TRBD2 (5 bases each). Germline V gene lookup returns CDR1 SGHTA and CDR2 FQGTGA. The CDR3 has 13 residues.

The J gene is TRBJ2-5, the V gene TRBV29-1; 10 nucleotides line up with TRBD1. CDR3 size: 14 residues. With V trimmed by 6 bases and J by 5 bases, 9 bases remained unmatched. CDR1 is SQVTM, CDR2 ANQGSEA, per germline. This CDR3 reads CSVERQGAAETQYF. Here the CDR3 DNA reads TGCAGCGTAGAGAGACAGGGGGCAGCCGAGACCCAGTACTTC.

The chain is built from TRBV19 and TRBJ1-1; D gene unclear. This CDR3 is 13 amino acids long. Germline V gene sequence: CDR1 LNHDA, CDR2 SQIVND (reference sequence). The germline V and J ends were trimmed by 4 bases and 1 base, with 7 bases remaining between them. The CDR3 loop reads CASSTAKNTEAFF. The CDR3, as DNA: TGTGCCAGTAGTACCGCCAAGAACACTGAAGCTTTCTTT.

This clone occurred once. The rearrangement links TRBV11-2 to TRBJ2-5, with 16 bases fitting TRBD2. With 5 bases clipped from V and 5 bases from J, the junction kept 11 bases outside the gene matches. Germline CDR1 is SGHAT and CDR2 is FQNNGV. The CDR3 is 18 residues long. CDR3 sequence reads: CASSRTGLAGGPNETQYF. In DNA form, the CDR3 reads TGTGCCAGCAGCCGAACGGGACTAGCGGGGGGGCCTAACGAGACCCAGTACTTC.

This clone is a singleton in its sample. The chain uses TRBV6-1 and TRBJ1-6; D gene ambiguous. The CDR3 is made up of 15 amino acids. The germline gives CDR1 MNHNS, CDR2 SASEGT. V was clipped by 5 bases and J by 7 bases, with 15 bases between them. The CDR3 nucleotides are TGTGCCAGCAGTAGGCCCGATCCCCCGAATTCACCCCTCCACTTT. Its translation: CASSRPDPPNSPLHF.

CDR3 coding DNA: TGTGCCAGCAACACGGGGGGGCCCCAAGAGACCCAGTACTTC. Translating gives CASNTGGPQETQYF. The rearrangement joins TRBV2 to TRBJ2-5; the match to TRBD2 covers 8 bases. The V gene's germline CDR1 is SNHLY and CDR2 FYNNEI. The V and J ends lost 7 bases and 1 base, in that order; junction bases with no gene match: 5. This CDR3 region has 14 residues.